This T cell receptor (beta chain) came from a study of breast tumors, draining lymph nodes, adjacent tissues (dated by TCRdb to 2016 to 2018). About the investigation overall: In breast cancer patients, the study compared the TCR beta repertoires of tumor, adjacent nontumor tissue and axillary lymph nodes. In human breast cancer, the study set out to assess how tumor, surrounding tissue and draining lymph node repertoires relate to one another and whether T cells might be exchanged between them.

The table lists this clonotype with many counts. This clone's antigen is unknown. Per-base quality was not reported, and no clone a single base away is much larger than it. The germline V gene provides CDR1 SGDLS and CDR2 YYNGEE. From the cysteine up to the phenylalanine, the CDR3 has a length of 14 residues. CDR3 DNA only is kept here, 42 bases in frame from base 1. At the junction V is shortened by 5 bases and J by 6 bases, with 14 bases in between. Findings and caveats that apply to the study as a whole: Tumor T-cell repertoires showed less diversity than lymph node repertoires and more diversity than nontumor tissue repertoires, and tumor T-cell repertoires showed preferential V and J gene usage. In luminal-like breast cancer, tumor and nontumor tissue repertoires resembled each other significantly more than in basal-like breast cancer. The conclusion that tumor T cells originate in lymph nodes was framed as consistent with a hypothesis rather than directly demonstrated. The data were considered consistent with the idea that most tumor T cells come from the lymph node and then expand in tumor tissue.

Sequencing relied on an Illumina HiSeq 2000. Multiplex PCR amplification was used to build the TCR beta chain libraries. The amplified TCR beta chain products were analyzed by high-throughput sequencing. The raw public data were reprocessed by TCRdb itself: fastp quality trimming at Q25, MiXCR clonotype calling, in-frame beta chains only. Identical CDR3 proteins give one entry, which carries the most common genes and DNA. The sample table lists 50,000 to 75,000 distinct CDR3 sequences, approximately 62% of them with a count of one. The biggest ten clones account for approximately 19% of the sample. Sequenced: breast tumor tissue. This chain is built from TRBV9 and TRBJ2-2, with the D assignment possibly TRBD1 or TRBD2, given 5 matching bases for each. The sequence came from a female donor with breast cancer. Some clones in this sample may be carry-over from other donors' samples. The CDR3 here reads CASSPLGDPGELFF. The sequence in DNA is TGTGCCAGCAGTCCCCTGGGGGACCCCGGGGAGCTGTTTTTT.